This entry features one TCR beta chain sequence. Antigen unknown. Assay: immunoSEQ multiplex PCR; the TCRdb copy retains only in-frame clones and omits some. The sample carries 2 million to 2.5 million clones, 93% recorded once. V was cut by 0 bases and J by 5 bases, with 11 bases left in between. The CDR3 covers 14 residues. Germline loops: CDR1 MNHNY, CDR2 SVGAGI (reference sequence). This sample is drawn from a study of shared clonotypes between healthy human individuals. Study summary: The donor group consisted of two women and a few men, aged 18 to 49.

Findings and limits, study-wide: Among the subsets, naive ones generally showed larger estimated richness than memory ones. Sampling included only blood; tissue repertoires likely differ.

V and J are TRBV6-6 and TRBJ2-7; D perhaps matches TRBD2 (6 bases). The sequencing sample was made of naive CD4+ T cells from PBMCs. Stated subset: CD45RA+ positively selected. The clonotype originates from a man younger than 30 in good health. Some clones in this sample may be carry-over from other donors' samples. The CDR3 is CASSYSGGRNEQYF. CDR3 nucleotides: TGTGCCAGCAGTTACTCCGGGGGAAGGAACGAGCAGTACTTC.